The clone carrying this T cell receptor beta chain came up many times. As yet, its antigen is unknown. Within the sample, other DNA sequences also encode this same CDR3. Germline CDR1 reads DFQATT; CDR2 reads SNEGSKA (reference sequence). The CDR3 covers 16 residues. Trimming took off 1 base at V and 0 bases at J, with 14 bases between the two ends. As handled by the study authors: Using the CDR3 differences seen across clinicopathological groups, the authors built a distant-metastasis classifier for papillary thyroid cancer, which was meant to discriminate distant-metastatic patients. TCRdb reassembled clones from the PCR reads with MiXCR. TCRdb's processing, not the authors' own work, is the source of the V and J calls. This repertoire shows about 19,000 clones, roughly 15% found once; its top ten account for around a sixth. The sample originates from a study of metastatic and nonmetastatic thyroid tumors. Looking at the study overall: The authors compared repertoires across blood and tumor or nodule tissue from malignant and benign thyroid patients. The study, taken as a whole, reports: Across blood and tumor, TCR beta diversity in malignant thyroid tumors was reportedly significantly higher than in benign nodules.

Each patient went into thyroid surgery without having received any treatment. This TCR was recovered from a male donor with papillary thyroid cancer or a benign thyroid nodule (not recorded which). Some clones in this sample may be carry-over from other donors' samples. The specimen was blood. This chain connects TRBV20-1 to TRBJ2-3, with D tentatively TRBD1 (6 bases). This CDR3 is CSARAIGDTSTDTQYF. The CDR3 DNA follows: TGCAGTGCTAGAGCGATAGGGGACACTAGCACAGATACGCAGTATTTT.